The 9 T cell receptor beta chains presented below share a single source sample, sequenced in a study of T cells in Graves' hyperthyroidism and ophthalmopathy. RNA transcripts were the template for amplifying TCR beta CDR3 regions. TCR CDR3 underwent first-round RT-PCR with the HTBI primer set. TCRdb itself ran the multiplex PCR reads through MiXCR, one entry per CDR3 protein. The sample shows 500,000 to 650,000 distinct CDR3 sequences, about 46% of them seen only once. Sequencing used peripheral blood or thyroid tissue (not recorded which). Receptors originate from an adult woman with Graves' disease, either hyperthyroidism or ophthalmopathy (not recorded which).

This clonotype has ten or more counts. The chain employs TRBV5-1 and TRBJ1-5; TRBD1 matches at 10 bases. Germline V gives CDR1 SGHRS, CDR2 YFSETQ. The CDR3 is 15 residues long. V gave up 4 bases and J gave up 4 bases; unmatched junction bases: 5. CDR3 nucleotide sequence: TGCGCCAGCAGCATGACAGGGGGCGCAAATCAGCCCCAGCATTTT. It is translated as CASSMTGGANQPQHF.

This clonotype was counted at least ten times. CDR3 sequence: CSVDRDFETQYF. CDR3 bases: TGCAGCGTCGACAGGGATTTTGAGACCCAGTACTTC. The V call is TRBV29-1, the J call TRBJ2-5, with 7 bases fitting TRBD1. With 6 bases clipped from V and 5 bases from J, the junction kept 6 bases outside the gene matches. The CDR3 consists of 12 residues. Germline V lookup: CDR1 SQVTM, CDR2 ANQGSEA. The full variable domain, rest sourced from reference TRBV29-1 and TRBJ2-5, is SAVISQKPSRDICQRGTSLTIQCQVDSQVTMMFWYRQQPGQSLTLIATANQGSEATYESGFVIDKFPISRPNLTFSTLTVSNMSPEDSSIYLCSVDRDFETQYFGPGTRLLVL.

The table lists this clonotype with many counts. The V and J genes are TRBV25-1 and TRBJ1-2, with a weak D call TRBD1 (6 bases). The CDR3 is 16 amino acids. Germline-derived CDR1 and CDR2 are MGHDK and SYGVNS. Deletions cut 1 base from V and 8 bases from J, with 20 bases between. The CDR3 DNA reads as TGTGCCAGCAGTGAATGGGGAGGACAGCTTACGAAGGGCTACACCTTC. It encodes CASSEWGGQLTKGYTF.

The gene calls are TRBV15 and TRBJ1-5; TRBD1 agrees at 8 bases. With V trimmed by 3 bases and J by 3 bases, 4 bases remained unmatched. Per germline, CDR1 LNHNV and CDR2 YYDKDF (reference sequence). The length of the CDR3 is 15 residues. The CDR3 nucleotides read TGTGCCACCAGCAGGGACAGGGCATTCAATCAGCCCCAGCATTTT. The encoded protein is CATSRDRAFNQPQHF. The entire variable domain, with the rest obtained from reference TRBV15 and TRBJ1-5, is as follows: DAMVIQNPRYQVTQFGKPVTLSCSQTLNHNVMYWYQQKSSQAPKLLFHYYDKDFNNEADTPDNFQSRRPNTSFCFLDIRSPGLGDTAMYLCATSRDRAFNQPQHFGDGTRLSIL.

This clonotype was seen only a few times. The chain is built from TRBV19 and TRBJ1-5; D gene unclear. The V gene lost 5 bases and the J gene lost 2 bases, with 10 bases spanning the gap. Germline CDR1 LNHDA, CDR2 SQIVND (reference sequence). The CDR3 is 14 amino acids. DNA for the CDR3: TGTGCCAGTAGTTTTGGGATCCGCAATCAGCCCCAGCATTTT. This sequence encodes CASSFGIRNQPQHF.

The V call is TRBV12-3 or TRBV12-4, the J call TRBJ2-3; D might be TRBD1 (6 bases). The length of the CDR3 is 13 residues. V was clipped by 0 bases and J by 10 bases, with 11 bases between them. The CDR3 sequence: CASSLAQGFSQYF. The CDR3 bases are TGTGCCAGCAGTTTAGCTCAGGGGTTTTCGCAGTATTTT.

This clonotype showed up just a few times. A much larger clonotype is one base distant, so this may be a read error. This chain joins TRBV5-5 and TRBJ2-5; D not resolved. Germline V gene data show CDR1 as SGHKS and CDR2 as YYEKEE (reference sequence). The V end was cut by 2 bases, the J end by 3 bases, with 8 bases between. The CDR3 loop spans 13 amino acids. CDR3 nucleotides: TGTGCCAGCAGCTTCCAAGAGGAAGAGACCCAGTACTTC. Translating it yields CASSFQEEETQYF.

This clonotype was seen repeatedly, ten times or more. The chain joins TRBV7-8 to TRBJ2-7, with D perhaps TRBD1 or TRBD2 (5 bases each). The V gene lost 1 base and the J gene lost 1 base, with 17 bases spanning the gap. In germline, CDR1 is SGHVS, CDR2 FQNEAQ. This CDR3 contains 17 residues. CDR3 sequence reads: CASSLGGFRDGSYEQYF. Written as DNA, the CDR3 is TGTGCCAGCAGCTTAGGAGGGTTCCGGGACGGATCCTACGAGCAGTACTTC.

The CDR3 spells CSVGAGMWNTEAFF. In nucleotides, the CDR3 is TGCAGCGTTGGGGCAGGAATGTGGAACACTGAAGCTTTCTTT. V gene TRBV29-1 combines with J gene TRBJ1-1; D not resolved. This CDR3 has 14 amino acids. Germline CDR1 and CDR2: SQVTM and ANQGSEA. V lost 4 bases and J 1 base, leaving 13 bases between the germline ends.